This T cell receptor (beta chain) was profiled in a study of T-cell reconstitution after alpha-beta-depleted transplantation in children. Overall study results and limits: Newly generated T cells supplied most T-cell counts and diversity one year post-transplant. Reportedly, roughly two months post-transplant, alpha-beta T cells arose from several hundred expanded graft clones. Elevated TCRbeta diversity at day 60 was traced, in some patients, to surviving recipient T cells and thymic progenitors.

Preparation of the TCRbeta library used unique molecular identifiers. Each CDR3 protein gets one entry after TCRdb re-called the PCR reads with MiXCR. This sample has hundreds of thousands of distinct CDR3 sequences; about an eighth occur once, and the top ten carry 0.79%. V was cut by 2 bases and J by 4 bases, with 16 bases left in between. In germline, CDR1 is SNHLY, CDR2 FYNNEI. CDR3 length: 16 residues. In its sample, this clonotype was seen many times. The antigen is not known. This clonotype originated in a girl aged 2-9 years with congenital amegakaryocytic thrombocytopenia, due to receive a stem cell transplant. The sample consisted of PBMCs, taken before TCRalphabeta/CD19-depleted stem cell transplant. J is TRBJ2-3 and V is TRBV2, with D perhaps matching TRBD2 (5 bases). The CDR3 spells CASSEMVAPPSDTQYF. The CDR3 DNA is TGTGCCAGCAGTGAAATGGTAGCGCCACCTTCAGATACGCAGTATTTT. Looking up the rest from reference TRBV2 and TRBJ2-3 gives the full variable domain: EPEVTQTPSHQVTQMGQEVILRCVPISNHLYFYWYRQILGQKVEFLVSFYNNEISEKSEIFDDQFSVERPDGSNFTLKIRSTKLEDSAMYFCASSEMVAPPSDTQYFGPGTRLTVL.